This T cell receptor beta chain was identified during a study of T-cell memory formation after mild COVID-19. CDR1 is SGHNT and CDR2 is YENEEA in the germline V gene. The length of the CDR3 is 15 residues. V was pared by 3 bases and J by 5 bases, with 7 bases of the junction left unmatched. This clonotype was picked up a small number of times. TCRdb re-derived calls from the 5' RACE reads in MiXCR, one entry per CDR3 protein. The sample records fewer than 650,000 distinct CDR3 sequences, roughly 17% being singletons. The receptor comes from an adult woman who had mild COVID-19 (a few samples of this study predate the infection). Cell type and time point are not known. The chain has TRBV11-3 and TRBJ2-3, with 8 bases identical to TRBD2. Material: PBMCs or a T cell subset sorted from them (not recorded which). The CDR3 is CASSFIGAGGDTQYF. CDR3 sequence (DNA): TGTGCCAGCAGCTTCATCGGGGCGGGAGGAGATACGCAGTATTTT.